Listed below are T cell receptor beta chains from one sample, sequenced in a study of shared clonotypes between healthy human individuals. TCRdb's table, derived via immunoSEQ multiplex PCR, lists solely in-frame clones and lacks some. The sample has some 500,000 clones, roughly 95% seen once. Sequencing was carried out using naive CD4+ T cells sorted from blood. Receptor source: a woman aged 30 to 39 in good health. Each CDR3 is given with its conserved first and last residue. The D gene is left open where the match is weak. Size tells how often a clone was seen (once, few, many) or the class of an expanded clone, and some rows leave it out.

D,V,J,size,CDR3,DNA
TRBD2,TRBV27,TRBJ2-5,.,CASSRKLAGDQETQYF,TGTGCCAGCAGTCGAAAACTAGCGGGGGACCAAGAGACCCAGTACTTC
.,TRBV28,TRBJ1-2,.,CASSSAGYGYTF,TGTGCCAGCAGTTCGGCGGGCTATGGCTACACCTTC
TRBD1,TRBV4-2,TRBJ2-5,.,CASSQGRGQGETQYF,TGTGCCAGCAGCCAAGGCCGGGGACAGGGTGAGACCCAGTACTTC
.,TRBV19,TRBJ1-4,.,CASKEGTNEKLFF,TGTGCCAGTAAGGAGGGAACTAATGAAAAACTGTTTTTT
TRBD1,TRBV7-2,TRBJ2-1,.,CASRKPGQVGGEQFF,TGTGCCAGCAGGAAACCGGGACAGGTTGGTGGTGAGCAGTTCTTC
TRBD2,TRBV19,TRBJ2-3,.,CASSKPSGSTDTQYF,TGTGCCAGTAGTAAGCCTAGCGGAAGCACAGATACGCAGTATTTT
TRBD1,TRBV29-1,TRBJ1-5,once,CSVAGQGGQPQHF,TGCAGCGTTGCTGGACAGGGCGGTCAGCCCCAGCATTTT
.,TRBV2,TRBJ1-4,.,CATGGPTNEKLFF,TGTGCCACCGGCGGGCCCACTAATGAAAAACTGTTTTTT
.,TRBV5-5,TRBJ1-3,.,CASSLADSGNTIYF,TGTGCCAGCAGCTTGGCGGACTCTGGAAACACCATATATTTT
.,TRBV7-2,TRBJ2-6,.,CASSLVPREWANVLTF,TGTGCCAGCAGCTTAGTTCCCAGGGAGTGGGCCAACGTCCTGACTTTC
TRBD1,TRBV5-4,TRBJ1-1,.,CASAGPTGALGTEAFF,TGTGCCAGCGCGGGACCGACAGGGGCATTAGGCACTGAAGCTTTCTTT
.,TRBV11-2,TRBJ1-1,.,CASSPGQLNTEAFF,TGTGCCAGCAGCCCTGGACAATTGAACACTGAAGCTTTCTTT
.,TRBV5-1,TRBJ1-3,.,CASSGPGVNTIYF,TGCGCCAGCAGCGGCCCGGGGGTTAACACCATATATTTT
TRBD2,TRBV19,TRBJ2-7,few,CASSIAGGMVEQYF,TGTGCCAGTAGTATAGCGGGAGGGATGGTGGAGCAGTACTTC
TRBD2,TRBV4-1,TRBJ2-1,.,CASSQDRGREGNEQFF,TGCGCCAGCAGCCAAGATAGAGGGCGGGAGGGCAATGAGCAGTTCTTC
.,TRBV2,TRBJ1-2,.,CASLQGGDYGYTF,TGTGCCAGCCTGCAGGGCGGAGACTATGGCTACACCTTC
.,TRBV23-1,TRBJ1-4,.,CASSQRTAVSNEKLFF,TGCGCCAGCAGTCAACGGACGGCTGTATCTAATGAAAAACTGTTTTTT
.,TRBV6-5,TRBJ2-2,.,CASSYIWAPDTGELFF,TGTGCCAGCAGTTACATATGGGCCCCCGACACCGGGGAGCTGTTTTTT
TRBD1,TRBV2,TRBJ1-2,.,CASSDSGQGVRYTF,TGTGCCAGCAGTGATTCCGGACAGGGCGTCCGGTACACCTTC
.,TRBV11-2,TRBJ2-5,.,CASSLQLPQETQYF,TGTGCCAGCAGCTTACAGCTACCTCAAGAGACCCAGTACTTC
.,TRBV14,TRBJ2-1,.,CASSPNWGATFLNNEQFF,TGTGCCAGCAGCCCCAACTGGGGGGCGACCTTTTTGAACAATGAGCAGTTCTTC
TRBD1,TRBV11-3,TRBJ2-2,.,CASSPNFGGTGYTGELFF,TGTGCCAGCAGCCCTAATTTTGGGGGGACAGGGTACACCGGGGAGCTGTTTTTT
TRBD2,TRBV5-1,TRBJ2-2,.,CASSLGASGITGELFF,TGCGCCAGCAGCTTAGGGGCTAGCGGGATAACCGGGGAGCTGTTTTTT
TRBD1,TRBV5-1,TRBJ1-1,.,CASSPNRGNTEAFF,TGCGCCAGCAGCCCAAACAGGGGGAACACTGAAGCTTTCTTT
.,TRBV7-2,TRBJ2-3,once,CASSLVGTALGTDTQYF,TGTGCCAGCAGCTTAGTCGGGACCGCACTAGGCACAGATACGCAGTATTTT
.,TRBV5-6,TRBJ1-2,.,CASELQNNPRRVYGYTF,TGTGCCAGCGAGCTCCAAAACAACCCGCGCCGCGTCTATGGCTACACCTTC
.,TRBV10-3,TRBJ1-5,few,CAISARADQPQHF,TGTGCCATATCAGCCAGAGCCGATCAGCCCCAGCATTTT
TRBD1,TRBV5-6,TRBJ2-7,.,CASSFWGQGDYEQYF,TGTGCCAGCAGCTTTTGGGGACAGGGAGACTACGAGCAGTACTTC
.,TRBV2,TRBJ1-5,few,CASSAEQGTNQPQHF,TGTGCCAGCAGTGCGGAGCAGGGGACCAATCAGCCCCAGCATTTT
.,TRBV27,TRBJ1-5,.,CASSLKGFSNQPQHF,TGTGCCAGCAGTTTAAAGGGTTTCAGCAATCAGCCCCAGCATTTT
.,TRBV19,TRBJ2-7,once,CATQDWSSYEQYF,TGTGCCACCCAGGACTGGAGCTCCTACGAGCAGTACTTC
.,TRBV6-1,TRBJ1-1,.,CASTGGGTNTEAFF,TGTGCCAGCACTGGAGGGGGGACTAACACTGAAGCTTTCTTT
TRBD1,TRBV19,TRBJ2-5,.,CASRGQGAGKTQYF,TGTGCCAGTAGGGGACAGGGGGCAGGAAAGACCCAGTACTTC
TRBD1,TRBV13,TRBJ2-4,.,CASSSRGSKNIQYF,TGTGCCAGCAGCTCCAGGGGGTCCAAAAACATTCAGTACTTC
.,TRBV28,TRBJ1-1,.,CASSESGHLNTEAFF,TGTGCCAGCAGTGAATCGGGACATTTGAACACTGAAGCTTTCTTT
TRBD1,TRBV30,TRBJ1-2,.,CAWRKGQAFGGYTF,TGTGCCTGGAGAAAGGGACAGGCTTTCGGCGGCTACACCTTC
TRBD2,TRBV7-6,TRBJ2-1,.,CASSSLAGSGYNEQFF,TGTGCCAGCAGCTCTCTAGCGGGGTCAGGGTACAATGAGCAGTTCTTC
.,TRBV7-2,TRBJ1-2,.,CASSGGASDYGYTF,TGTGCCAGCAGCGGGGGGGCGAGCGACTATGGCTACACCTTC
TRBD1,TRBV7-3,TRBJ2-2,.,CASSLAPEGAGELFF,TGTGCCAGCAGCTTAGCCCCTGAGGGGGCTGGGGAGCTGTTTTTT
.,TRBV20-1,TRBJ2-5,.,CSALKETQYF,TGCAGTGCTTTGAAAGAGACCCAGTACTTC
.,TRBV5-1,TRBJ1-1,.,CASSLVPGTEAFF,TGCGCCAGCAGCTTGGTCCCGGGAACTGAAGCTTTCTTT
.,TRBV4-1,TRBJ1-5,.,CASSLGESQWGPQHF,TGCGCCAGCAGCCTTGGAGAGTCCCAGTGGGGGCCCCAGCATTTT
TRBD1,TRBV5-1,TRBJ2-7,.,CASSSRQGAFYEQYF,TGCGCCAGCAGCTCAAGACAGGGGGCGTTCTACGAGCAGTACTTC
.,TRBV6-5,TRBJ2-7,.,CASSFNEDPLWQYF,TGTGCCAGCAGTTTCAACGAGGACCCCTTGTGGCAGTACTTC
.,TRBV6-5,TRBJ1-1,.,CASSYGFRGGDTEAFF,TGTGCCAGCAGTTACGGGTTTCGGGGGGGTGACACTGAAGCTTTCTTT
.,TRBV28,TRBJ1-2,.,CATAYREVRGYTF,TGTGCCACCGCGTACAGGGAGGTAAGAGGCTACACCTTC
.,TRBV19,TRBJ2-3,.,CASSPVALHTQYF,TGTGCCAGTAGTCCAGTCGCACTACATACGCAGTATTTT
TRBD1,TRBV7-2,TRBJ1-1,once,CASSLARGTGERDTEAFF,TGTGCCAGCAGCTTAGCGCGCGGTACAGGGGAAAGAGACACTGAAGCTTTCTTT
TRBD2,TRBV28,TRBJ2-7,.,CASSLFRSGGYEQYF,TGTGCCAGCAGTTTATTCCGGTCGGGAGGTTACGAGCAGTACTTC
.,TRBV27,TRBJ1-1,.,CASSLFAGFTEAFF,TGTGCCAGCAGTTTATTCGCAGGGTTCACTGAAGCTTTCTTT
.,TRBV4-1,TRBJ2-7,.,CASSQVPTKDHEQYF,TGCGCCAGCAGCCAAGTGCCGACAAAGGACCACGAGCAGTACTTC
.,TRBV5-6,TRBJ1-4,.,CASSLAGGEKLFF,TGTGCCAGCAGCTTGGCCGGCGGTGAAAAACTGTTTTTT
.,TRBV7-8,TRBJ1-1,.,CASSLVRGIGTEAFF,TGTGCCAGCAGCTTAGTTCGGGGGATTGGCACTGAAGCTTTCTTT
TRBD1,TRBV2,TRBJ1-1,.,CARTGDRGVVTNTEAFF,TGTGCCCGGACCGGGGACAGGGGGGTCGTCACGAACACTGAAGCTTTCTTT
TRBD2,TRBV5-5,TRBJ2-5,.,CASSLAVAGGQETQYF,TGTGCCAGCAGCTTGGCGGTAGCGGGAGGGCAAGAGACCCAGTACTTC
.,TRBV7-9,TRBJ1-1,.,CASGARPNAEPLF,TGTGCCAGCGGGGCGAGACCGAACGCTGAACCCCTCTTT
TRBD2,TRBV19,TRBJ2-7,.,CASSIRTSGSEEQYF,TGTGCCAGTAGTATAAGGACTAGCGGGAGTGAAGAGCAGTACTTC
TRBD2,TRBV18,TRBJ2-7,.,CASSSGLAGVEGEQYF,TGTGCCAGCTCATCGGGACTAGCGGGAGTTGAGGGCGAGCAGTACTTC
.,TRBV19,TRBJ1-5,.,CASSRDLGLNNQPQHF,TGTGCCAGTAGTAGAGATCTGGGACTGAACAATCAGCCCCAGCATTTT